These 23 T cell receptor beta chains share one sample of origin, sequenced in a study of blood T cell repertoires in COVID-19 (dated by TCRdb to the early 2020s). The method was the immunoSEQ multiplex PCR assay. In its TCRdb copy, this immuneACCESS table keeps in-frame sequences only and misses some clones. Where compared with another copy, unresolved V genes explain less than half of these, and the others have no known cause. The sample table records 65,000 to 85,000 clones; about 79% of these occur just once. The top ten clones comprise approximately 15% of the sample. The sequencing input was peripheral blood. The source of these receptors is a human donor in a cohort sampled during active COVID-19.

The V gene is TRBV6-2 or TRBV6-3, the J gene TRBJ2-7, with D possibly being TRBD2 (5 bases). Germline V gene sequence: CDR1 MNHEY, CDR2 SVGEGT. V shed 0 bases and J shed 0 bases, with 15 bases lying between them. The CDR3 length is 17 residues. The CDR3 DNA sequence: TGTGCCAGCAGTTACTCGAACTACGGGGAAAGCTCCTACGAGCAGTACGTC. Translation: CASSYSNYGESSYEQYV.

The chain is built from TRBV29-1 and TRBJ2-7, with D possibly matching TRBD2 (5 bases). Trimming left V 5 bases short and J 2 bases short, with 10 bases between. Germline loops: CDR1 SQVTM, CDR2 ANQGSEA. The CDR3 is made up of 12 amino acids. The CDR3 DNA sequence: TGCAGCGTTTTAGACGGGACCTACGAGCAGTACTTC. Encoded protein: CSVLDGTYEQYF.

The chain links TRBV24-1 to TRBJ2-1; the match to TRBD1 covers 10 bases. Trimming cost V 4 bases and J 6 bases; bases outside gene matches: 8. The CDR3 sequence is 16 residues long. The germline V gene has CDR1 KGHDR and CDR2 SFDVKD. The CDR3 nucleotides are TGTGCCACCAGTGACCCCGGACAGGGGGTAACCAATGAGCAGTTCTTC. Its protein product is CATSDPGQGVTNEQFF.

The CDR3 is CAISVQLPVLGETQYF. CDR3 in DNA: TGTGCCATCAGTGTGCAGCTTCCTGTGTTGGGCGAGACCCAGTACTTC. The chain is built from TRBV10-3 and TRBJ2-5; D gene ambiguous. Germline V CDR1 and CDR2: ENHRY, SYGVKD. Trimming pared 4 bases from V and 5 bases from J, leaving 20 bases between. The length of the CDR3 is 16 residues.

The V and J genes are TRBV30 and TRBJ1-1; unclear D gene. This CDR3 comprises 11 residues. Germline-derived CDR1 and CDR2 are GTSNPN and SVGIG (reference sequence). V lost 0 bases and J 3 bases, leaving 2 bases between the germline ends. The CDR3 sequence is CAWSVDTEAFF. CDR3 sequence (DNA): TGTGCCTGGAGTGTCGACACTGAAGCTTTCTTT.

This clone was counted at least ten times. The sample has other DNA sequences that encode this CDR3 too. The chain has TRBV5-1 and TRBJ2-3; TRBD2 matches at 7 bases. Germline loops: CDR1 SGHRS, CDR2 YFSETQ. This CDR3 has 15 amino acids. V shed 2 bases and J 0 bases; nucleotides not matched to a gene: 3. The CDR3 spells CASSFSGVSTDTQYF. As DNA, the CDR3 is TGCGCCAGCAGCTTCAGCGGGGTTAGCACAGATACGCAGTATTTT.

The rearrangement uses TRBV5-1 and TRBJ1-4; D may be TRBD1 (6 bases). Per germline, CDR1 SGHRS and CDR2 YFSETQ. This CDR3 has 15 residues. Trimming shortened V by 5 bases and J by 3 bases, and 14 bases separated the two germline ends. CDR3 sequence: CASSPTGSANEKLFF. In nucleotides, the CDR3 is TGCGCCAGCAGTCCTACAGGGTCGGCTAATGAAAAACTGTTTTTT.

At least ten counts were recorded for this clone. This chain links TRBV4-2 with TRBJ1-5; a weak D match, TRBD1 (6 bases). The CDR3 extends over 10 amino acids. Germline-derived CDR1 and CDR2 are LGHNA and YNFKEQ. CDR3: CKGEGQPQHF. CDR3 coding DNA: TGTAAGGGGGAAGGCCAGCCCCAGCATTTT.

The chain recombines TRBV27 with TRBJ2-5, with D unclear. V was shortened by 6 bases and J by 1 base, with 15 bases between the two germline ends. The CDR3 totals 15 residues. The germline V gene encodes CDR1 MNHEY and CDR2 SMNVEV (reference sequence). For the CDR3, the DNA is TGTGCCAGCAGGAAAAAAATAGCCATCCAAGAGACCCAGTACTTC. Protein: CASRKKIAIQETQYF.

In its sample, this clone was seen a few times. The chain couples TRBV4-3 to TRBJ1-3, with 8 bases identical to TRBD1. The CDR3 spans 16 residues. The V segment lost 4 bases and the J segment 3 bases; nucleotides outside the gene matches: 8. The V gene's germline CDR1 is LGHNA and CDR2 YSLEER. The CDR3 sequence is CASSRVTGGYGNTIYF. The CDR3 nucleotides read TGCGCCAGCAGCCGCGTAACAGGGGGTTATGGAAACACCATATATTTT.

In its sample, this clone was seen a few times. The chain uses TRBV7-9 and TRBJ1-5, with a tentative D call TRBD1 (5 bases). The CDR3 consists of 14 residues. V was shortened by 8 bases and J by 2 bases, with 13 bases between the two germline ends. Germline lookup yields CDR1 SEHNR and CDR2 FQNEAQ (reference sequence). CDR3 nucleotide sequence: TGTGCCAGCCGAGGAGGGGAGGGCAATCAGCCCCAGCATTTT. It specifies CASRGGEGNQPQHF.

The chain recombines TRBV6-2 or TRBV6-3 with TRBJ2-7, with D possibly TRBD2 on 5 matching bases. The CDR3 has 14 residues. Trimming left V 6 bases short and J 3 bases short, with 15 bases between. Per germline, CDR1 MNHEY and CDR2 SVGEGT. The CDR3 reads CASSSGLGDYEQYV. CDR3 DNA sequence: TGTGCCAGCAGCTCAGGTCTCGGGGACTACGAGCAGTACGTC.

The chain joins TRBV6-5 to TRBJ1-1; D uncertain. CDR1 MNHEY and CDR2 SVGAGI come from the germline V gene. The CDR3 runs to 13 residues. Trimming left V 7 bases short and J 3 bases short, with 12 bases between. The CDR3 coding sequence is TGTGCCAGCAATCCCGGGAGGGACACTGAAGCTTTCTTT. Translated, it gives CASNPGRDTEAFF.

This clone was seen only a few times. The chain links TRBV24-1 to TRBJ2-4; D perhaps matches TRBD2 (6 bases). V gave up 4 bases and J gave up 9 bases, with 27 bases separating them. CDR1 KGHDR and CDR2 SFDVKD come from the germline V gene. This CDR3 has 18 residues. CDR3 sequence (DNA): TGTGCCACCAGTGAGGGCAGGGCAGGATTTCCGCCGGGGGTCATTCAGTACTTC. This gives the protein CATSEGRAGFPPGVIQYF.

This sequence joins TRBV6-2 or TRBV6-3 and TRBJ2-7; TRBD2 matches 8 bases. Trimming took 5 bases from V and 4 from J; bases not matched to a gene: 10. The CDR3 sequence is 15 residues long. Per the germline V gene, CDR1 is MNHEY and CDR2 is SVGEGT. The chain's CDR3 is CASSSEGLAVYEQYV. The CDR3 DNA sequence: TGTGCCAGCAGTAGTGAAGGACTAGCCGTTTACGAGCAGTACGTC.

This clone has more than one count but fewer than ten. The CDR3 loop reads CASRGGGLIEQYF. The CDR3 DNA reads TGTGCCAGCAGGGGCGGGGGTCTGATCGAGCAGTACTTC. J is TRBJ2-7 and V is TRBV14; 7 bases are a match to TRBD2. Germline loops: CDR1 SGHDN, CDR2 FVKESK. CDR3 length: 13 amino acids. With V trimmed by 6 bases and J by 6 bases, 8 bases remained unmatched.

V is TRBV6-6 and J is TRBJ1-5, with TRBD1 as a possible D gene (6 bases). V was clipped by 2 bases and J by 3 bases, with 14 bases between them. The V gene's germline CDR1 is MNHNY and CDR2 SVGAGI (reference sequence). The CDR3 is made up of 16 amino acids. The CDR3 reads CASSYPGGRTNQPQHF. In DNA form, the CDR3 reads TGTGCCAGCAGTTACCCGGGGGGCCGGACCAATCAGCCCCAGCATTTT.

This clone has only one observation. Other DNA sequences of this sample code for an identical CDR3. The chain uses TRBV6-6 and TRBJ1-1, with a possible D match to TRBD1 (6 bases). The CDR3 extends over 12 amino acids. Germline lookup yields CDR1 MNHNY and CDR2 SVGAGI (reference sequence). V lost 6 bases and J lost 8, with 13 bases in between. The CDR3: CASSPSGTEAFF. CDR3 nucleotide sequence: TGTGCCAGCAGCCCCTCGGGGACAGAAGCTTTCTTT.

The chain joins TRBV19 to TRBJ2-2; 7 nucleotides align to TRBD2. The CDR3 spans 15 residues. V was clipped by 3 bases and J by 3 bases; unmatched bases: 4. Germline CDR1 is LNHDA and CDR2 is SQIVND (reference sequence). CDR3 in amino acids: CASSIGGLYTGELFF. For the CDR3, the DNA is TGTGCCAGTAGTATTGGGGGACTATACACCGGGGAGCTGTTTTTT.

This clone was counted once. V gene TRBV19 combines with J gene TRBJ2-7, with 13 bases that match TRBD2. This CDR3 is built from 14 residues. J lost 6 bases, V lost 6 bases, and 5 bases had no gene match. Germline CDR1 is LNHDA and CDR2 is SQIVND (reference sequence). This CDR3 is CASSSTSGGLEQYF. CDR3 nucleotide sequence: TGTGCCAGTAGCTCGACTAGCGGGGGGCTCGAGCAGTACTTC.

V gene TRBV7-8 combines with J gene TRBJ1-2, with D unclear. The germline gives CDR1 SGHVS, CDR2 FQNEAQ. The CDR3 length is 13 residues. The V end lost 4 bases, the J end lost 8 bases, and 14 bases lay between the germline ends. CDR3 sequence (DNA): TGTGCCAGCAGCTACCAGATCAGTGAAGGCTACACCTTC. Translation: CASSYQISEGYTF.

The CDR3: CASSPTGNYGYTF. The CDR3 nucleotides read TGTGCCAGTAGCCCGACAGGGAACTATGGCTACACCTTC. The V call is TRBV19, the J call TRBJ1-2, with 7 bases fitting TRBD1. Germline V gene lookup returns CDR1 LNHDA and CDR2 SQIVND (reference sequence). The CDR3 is 13 amino acids. V was clipped by 6 bases and J by 2 bases; unmatched bases: 3.

This clone has ten or more counts. V is TRBV27 and J is TRBJ2-2, with D tentatively TRBD1 (6 bases). The CDR3 loop spans 15 amino acids. Germline CDR1 MNHEY, CDR2 SMNVEV (reference sequence). The germline V and J ends were trimmed by 9 bases and 2 bases, with 16 bases remaining between them. The CDR3 nucleotides are TGTGCCAGTACCCACGGGACACCCAACACCGGGGAGCTGTTTTTT. Amino acids: CASTHGTPNTGELFF.